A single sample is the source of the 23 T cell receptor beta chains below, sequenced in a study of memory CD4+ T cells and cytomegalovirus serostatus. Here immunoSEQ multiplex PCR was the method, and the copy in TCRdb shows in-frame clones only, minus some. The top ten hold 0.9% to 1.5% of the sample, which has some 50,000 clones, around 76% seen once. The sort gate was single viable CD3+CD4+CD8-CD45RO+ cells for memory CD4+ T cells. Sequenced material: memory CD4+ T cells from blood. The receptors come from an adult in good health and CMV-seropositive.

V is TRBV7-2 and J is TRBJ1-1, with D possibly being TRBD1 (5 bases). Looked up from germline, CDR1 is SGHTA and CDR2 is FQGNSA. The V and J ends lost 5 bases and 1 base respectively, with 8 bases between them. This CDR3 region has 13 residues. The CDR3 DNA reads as TGTGCCAGCAGCCGGGGCCCGAACACTGAAGCTTTCTTT. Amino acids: CASSRGPNTEAFF.

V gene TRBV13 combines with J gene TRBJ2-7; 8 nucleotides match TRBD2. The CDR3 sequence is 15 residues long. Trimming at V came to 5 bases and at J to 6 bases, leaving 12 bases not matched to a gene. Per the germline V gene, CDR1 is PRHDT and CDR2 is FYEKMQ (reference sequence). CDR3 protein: CASSPGSGGAGEQYF. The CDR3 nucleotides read TGTGCCAGCAGCCCAGGGTCGGGGGGGGCCGGCGAGCAGTACTTC.

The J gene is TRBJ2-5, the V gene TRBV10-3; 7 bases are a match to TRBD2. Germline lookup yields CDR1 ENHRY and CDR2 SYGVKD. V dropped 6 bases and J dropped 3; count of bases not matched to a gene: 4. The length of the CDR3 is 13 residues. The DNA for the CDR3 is TGTGCCATCAGCGACAGCGGGGAAGAGACCCAGTACTTC. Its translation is CAISDSGEETQYF.

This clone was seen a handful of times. CDR3 residues: CASSQEGLAGGYEQYF. As DNA, the CDR3 is TGCGCCAGCAGCCAAGAAGGCCTAGCGGGGGGCTACGAGCAGTACTTC. The rearrangement links TRBV4-1 to TRBJ2-7, with 11 bases fitting TRBD2. CDR3 size: 16 residues. Germline loops: CDR1 MGHRA, CDR2 YSYEKL. The V segment lost 0 bases and the J segment 3 bases; nucleotides outside the gene matches: 4.

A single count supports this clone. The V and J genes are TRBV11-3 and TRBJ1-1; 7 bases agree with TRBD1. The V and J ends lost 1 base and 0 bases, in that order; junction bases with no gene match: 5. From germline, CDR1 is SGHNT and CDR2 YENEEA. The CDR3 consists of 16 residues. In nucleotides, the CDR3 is TGTGCCAGCAGCTTAGGGCCAGGGGGGATGAACACTGAAGCTTTCTTT. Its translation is CASSLGPGGMNTEAFF.

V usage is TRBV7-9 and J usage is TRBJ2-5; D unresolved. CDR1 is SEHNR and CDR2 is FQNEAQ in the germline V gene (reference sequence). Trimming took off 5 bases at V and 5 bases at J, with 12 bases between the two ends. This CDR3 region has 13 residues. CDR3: CASSPRGAETQYF. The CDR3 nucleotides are TGTGCCAGCAGCCCGCGTGGTGCGGAGACCCAGTACTTC.

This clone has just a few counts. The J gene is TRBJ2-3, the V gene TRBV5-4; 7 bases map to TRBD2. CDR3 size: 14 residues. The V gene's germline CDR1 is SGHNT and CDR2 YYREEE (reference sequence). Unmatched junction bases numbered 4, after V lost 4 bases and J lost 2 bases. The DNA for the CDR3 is TGTGCCAGCAGCCCCGGGGGGAACACAGATACGCAGTATTTT. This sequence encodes CASSPGGNTDTQYF.

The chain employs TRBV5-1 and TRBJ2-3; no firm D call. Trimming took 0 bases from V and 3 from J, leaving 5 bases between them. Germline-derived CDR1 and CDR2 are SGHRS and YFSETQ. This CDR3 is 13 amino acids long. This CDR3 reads CASSLEQTDTQYF. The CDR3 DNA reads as TGCGCCAGCAGCTTGGAACAAACAGATACGCAGTATTTT.

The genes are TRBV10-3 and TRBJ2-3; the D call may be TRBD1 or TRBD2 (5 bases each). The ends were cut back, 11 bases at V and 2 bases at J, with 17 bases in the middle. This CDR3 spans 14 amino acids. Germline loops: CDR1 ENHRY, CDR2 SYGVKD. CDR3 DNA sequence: TGTGCCTCGAACCGGGACGTATACACAGATACGCAGTATTTT. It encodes CASNRDVYTDTQYF.

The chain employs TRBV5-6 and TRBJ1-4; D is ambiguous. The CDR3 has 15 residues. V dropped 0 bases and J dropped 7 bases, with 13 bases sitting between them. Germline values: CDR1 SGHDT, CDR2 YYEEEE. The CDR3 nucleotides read TGTGCCAGCAGCTTGGGCCCGCCGGTGGGTGAAAAACTGTTTTTT. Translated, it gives CASSLGPPVGEKLFF.

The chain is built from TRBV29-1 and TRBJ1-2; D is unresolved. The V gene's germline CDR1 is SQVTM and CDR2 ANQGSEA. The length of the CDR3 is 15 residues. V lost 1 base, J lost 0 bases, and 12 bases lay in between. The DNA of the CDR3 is TGCAGCGTTGAAGGAGGAGGGCCAGCTAACTATGGCTACACCTTC. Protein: CSVEGGGPANYGYTF.

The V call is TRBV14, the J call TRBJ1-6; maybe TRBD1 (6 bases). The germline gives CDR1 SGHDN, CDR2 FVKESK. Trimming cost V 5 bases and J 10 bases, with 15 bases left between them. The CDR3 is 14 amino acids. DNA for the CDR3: TGTGCCAGCAGCTACAGGGAAAGGGACTCACCCCTCCACTTT. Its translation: CASSYRERDSPLHF.

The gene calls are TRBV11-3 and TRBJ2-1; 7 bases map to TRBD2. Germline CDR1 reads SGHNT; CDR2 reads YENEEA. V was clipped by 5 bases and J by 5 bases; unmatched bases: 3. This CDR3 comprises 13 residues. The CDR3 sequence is CASSTTSDNEQFF. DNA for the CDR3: TGTGCCAGCAGCACAACTAGCGACAATGAGCAGTTCTTC.

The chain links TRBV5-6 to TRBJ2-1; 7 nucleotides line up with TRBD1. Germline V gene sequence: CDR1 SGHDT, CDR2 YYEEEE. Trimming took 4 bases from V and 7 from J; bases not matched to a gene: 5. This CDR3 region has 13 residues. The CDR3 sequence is CASSPGTDNEQFF. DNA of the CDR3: TGTGCCAGCAGCCCGGGGACAGATAATGAGCAGTTCTTC.

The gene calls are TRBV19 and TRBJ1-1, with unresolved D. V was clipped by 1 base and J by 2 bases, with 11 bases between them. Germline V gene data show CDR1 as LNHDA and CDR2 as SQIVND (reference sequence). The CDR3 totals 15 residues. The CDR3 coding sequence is TGTGCCAGTAGTATAGGTCACAGACTAAACACTGAAGCTTTCTTT. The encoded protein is CASSIGHRLNTEAFF.

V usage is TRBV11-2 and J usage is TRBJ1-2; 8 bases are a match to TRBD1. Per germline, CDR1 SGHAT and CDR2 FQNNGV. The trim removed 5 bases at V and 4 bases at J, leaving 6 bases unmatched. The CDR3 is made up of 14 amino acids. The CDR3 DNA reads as TGTGCCAGCAGCGTCGACAGGGGACGCTATGGCTACACCTTC. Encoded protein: CASSVDRGRYGYTF.

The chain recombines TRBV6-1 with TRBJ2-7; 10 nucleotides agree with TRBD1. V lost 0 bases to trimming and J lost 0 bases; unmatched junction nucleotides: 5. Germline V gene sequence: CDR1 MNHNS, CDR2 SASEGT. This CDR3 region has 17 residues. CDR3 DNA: TGTGCCAGCAGTGAAGCCACCGGGACAGGGGACTCCTACGAGCAGTACTTC. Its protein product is CASSEATGTGDSYEQYF.

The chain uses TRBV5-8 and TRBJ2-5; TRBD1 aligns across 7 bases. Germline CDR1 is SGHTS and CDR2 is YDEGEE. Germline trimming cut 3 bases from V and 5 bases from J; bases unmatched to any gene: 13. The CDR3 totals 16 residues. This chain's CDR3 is CASSSAAQGFGETQYF. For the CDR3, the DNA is TGTGCCAGCAGCTCCGCCGCACAGGGGTTTGGGGAGACCCAGTACTTC.

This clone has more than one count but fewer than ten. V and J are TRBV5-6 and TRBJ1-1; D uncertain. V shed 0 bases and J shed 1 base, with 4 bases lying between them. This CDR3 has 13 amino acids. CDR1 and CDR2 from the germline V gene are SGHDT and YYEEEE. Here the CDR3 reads CASSLGPNTEAFF. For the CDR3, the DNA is TGTGCCAGCAGCTTGGGGCCGAACACTGAAGCTTTCTTT.

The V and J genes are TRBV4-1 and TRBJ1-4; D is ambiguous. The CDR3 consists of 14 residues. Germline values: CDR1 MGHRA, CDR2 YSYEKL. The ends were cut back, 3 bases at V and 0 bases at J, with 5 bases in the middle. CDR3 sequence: CASSHRTTNEKLFF. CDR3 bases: TGCGCCAGCAGCCACCGAACAACTAATGAAAAACTGTTTTTT.

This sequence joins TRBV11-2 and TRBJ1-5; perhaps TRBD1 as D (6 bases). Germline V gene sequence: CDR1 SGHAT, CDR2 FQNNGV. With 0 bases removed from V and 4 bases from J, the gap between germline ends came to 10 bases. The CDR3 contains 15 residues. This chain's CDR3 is CASSLDRGENQPQHF. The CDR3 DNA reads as TGTGCCAGCAGCTTAGACAGGGGAGAGAATCAGCCCCAGCATTTT.

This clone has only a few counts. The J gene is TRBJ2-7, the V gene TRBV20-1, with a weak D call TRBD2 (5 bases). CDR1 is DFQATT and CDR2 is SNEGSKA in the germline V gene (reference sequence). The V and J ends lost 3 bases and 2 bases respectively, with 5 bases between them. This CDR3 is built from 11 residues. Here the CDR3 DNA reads TGCAGTGCTAGCGGGACCTACGAGCAGTACTTC. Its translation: CSASGTYEQYF.

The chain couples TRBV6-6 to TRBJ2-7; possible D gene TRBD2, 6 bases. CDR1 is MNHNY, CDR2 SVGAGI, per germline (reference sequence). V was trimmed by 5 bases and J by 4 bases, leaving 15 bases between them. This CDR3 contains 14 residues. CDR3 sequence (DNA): TGTGCCAGCAGTCTGTACGGGGGAAATTACGAGCAGTACTTC. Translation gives CASSLYGGNYEQYF.